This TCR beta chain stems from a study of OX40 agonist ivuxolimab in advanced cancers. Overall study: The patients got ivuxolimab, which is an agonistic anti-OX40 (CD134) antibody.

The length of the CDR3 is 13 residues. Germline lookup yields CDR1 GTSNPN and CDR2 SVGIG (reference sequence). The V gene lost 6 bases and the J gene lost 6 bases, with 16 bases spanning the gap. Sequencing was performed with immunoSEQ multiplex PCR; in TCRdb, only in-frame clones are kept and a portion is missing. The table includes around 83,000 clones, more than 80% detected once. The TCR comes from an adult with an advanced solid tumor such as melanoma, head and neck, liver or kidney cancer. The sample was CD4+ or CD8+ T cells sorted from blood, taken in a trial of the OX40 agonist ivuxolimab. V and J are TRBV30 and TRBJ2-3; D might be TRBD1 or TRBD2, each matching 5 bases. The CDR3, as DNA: TGTGCCTGTTCAGTGGGAGCAGGGGATACGCAGTATTTT. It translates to CACSVGAGDTQYF.